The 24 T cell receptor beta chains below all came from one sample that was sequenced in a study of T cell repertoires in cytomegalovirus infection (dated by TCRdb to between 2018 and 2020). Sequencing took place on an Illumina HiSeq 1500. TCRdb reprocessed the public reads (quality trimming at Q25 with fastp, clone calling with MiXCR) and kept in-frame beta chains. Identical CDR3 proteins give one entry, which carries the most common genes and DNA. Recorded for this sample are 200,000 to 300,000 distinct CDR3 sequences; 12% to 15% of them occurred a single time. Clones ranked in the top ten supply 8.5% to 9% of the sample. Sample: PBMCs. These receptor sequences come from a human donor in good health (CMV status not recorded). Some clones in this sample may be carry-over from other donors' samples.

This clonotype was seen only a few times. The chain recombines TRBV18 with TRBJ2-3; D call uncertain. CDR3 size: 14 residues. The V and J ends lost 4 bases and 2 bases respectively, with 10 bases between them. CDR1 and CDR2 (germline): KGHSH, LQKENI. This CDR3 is CASSQLLNTDTQYF. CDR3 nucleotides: TGTGCCAGCTCACAGCTCCTTAACACAGATACGCAGTATTTT.

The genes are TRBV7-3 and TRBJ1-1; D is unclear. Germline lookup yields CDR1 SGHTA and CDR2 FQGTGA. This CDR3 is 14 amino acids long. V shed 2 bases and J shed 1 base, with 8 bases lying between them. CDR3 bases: TGTGCCAGCAGCTTACTAGCAGAGAACACTGAAGCTTTCTTT. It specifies CASSLLAENTEAFF.

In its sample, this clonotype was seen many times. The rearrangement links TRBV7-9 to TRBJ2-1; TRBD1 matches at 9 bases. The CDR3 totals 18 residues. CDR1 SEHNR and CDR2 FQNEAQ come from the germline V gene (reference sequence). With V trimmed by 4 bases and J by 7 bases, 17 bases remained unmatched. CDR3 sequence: CASSSLHRGRKWRNEQFF. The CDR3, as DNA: TGTGCCAGCAGCTCGCTTCACAGGGGGCGCAAATGGAGGAATGAGCAGTTCTTC.

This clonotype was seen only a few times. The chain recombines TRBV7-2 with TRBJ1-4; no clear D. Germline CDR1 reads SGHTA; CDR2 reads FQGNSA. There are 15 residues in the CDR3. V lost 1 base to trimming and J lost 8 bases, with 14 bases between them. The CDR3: CASSLDGSTGEKLFF. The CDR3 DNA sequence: TGTGCCAGCAGCTTAGATGGGTCAACCGGGGAAAAACTGTTTTTT.

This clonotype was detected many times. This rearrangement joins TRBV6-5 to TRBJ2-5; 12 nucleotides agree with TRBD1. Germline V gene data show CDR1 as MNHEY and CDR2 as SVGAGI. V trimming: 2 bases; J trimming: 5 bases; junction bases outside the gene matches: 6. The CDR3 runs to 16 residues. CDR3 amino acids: CASSYGGTGGIETQYF. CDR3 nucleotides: TGTGCCAGCAGTTACGGGGGGACAGGGGGCATCGAGACCCAGTACTTC.

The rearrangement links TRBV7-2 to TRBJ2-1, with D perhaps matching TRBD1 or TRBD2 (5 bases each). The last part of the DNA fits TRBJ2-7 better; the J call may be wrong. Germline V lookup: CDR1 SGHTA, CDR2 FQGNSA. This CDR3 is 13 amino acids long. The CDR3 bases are TGTGCCAGCAGCGTGGGACGCGGCAATGAGCAGTACTTC. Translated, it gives CASSVGRGNEQYF.

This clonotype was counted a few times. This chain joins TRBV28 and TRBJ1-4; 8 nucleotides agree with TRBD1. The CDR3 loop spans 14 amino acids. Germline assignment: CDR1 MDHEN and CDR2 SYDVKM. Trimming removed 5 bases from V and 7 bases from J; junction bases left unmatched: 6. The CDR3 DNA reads TGTGCCAGCAGTCCCCCAGGGGGCCTTGAAAAACTGTTTTTT. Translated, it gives CASSPPGGLEKLFF.

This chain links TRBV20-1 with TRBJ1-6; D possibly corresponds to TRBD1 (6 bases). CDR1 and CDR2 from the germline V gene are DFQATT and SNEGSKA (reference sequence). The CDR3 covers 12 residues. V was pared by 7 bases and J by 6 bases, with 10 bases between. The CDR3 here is CSGAQGNSPLHF. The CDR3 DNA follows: TGCAGTGGAGCACAGGGTAATTCACCCCTCCACTTT.

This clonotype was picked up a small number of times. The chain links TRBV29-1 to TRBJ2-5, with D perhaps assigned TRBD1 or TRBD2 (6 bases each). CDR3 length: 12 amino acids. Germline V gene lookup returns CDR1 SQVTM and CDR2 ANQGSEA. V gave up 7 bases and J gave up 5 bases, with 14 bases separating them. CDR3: CSAHTGRETQYF. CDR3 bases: TGCAGCGCTCATACAGGGAGGGAGACCCAGTACTTC.

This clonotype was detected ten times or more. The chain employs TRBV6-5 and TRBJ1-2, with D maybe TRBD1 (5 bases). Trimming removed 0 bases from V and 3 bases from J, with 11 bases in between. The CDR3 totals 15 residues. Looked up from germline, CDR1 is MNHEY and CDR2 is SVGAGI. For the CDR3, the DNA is TGTGCCAGCAGTTACTCGTCGGGGCTCGACTATGGCTACACCTTC. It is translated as CASSYSSGLDYGYTF.

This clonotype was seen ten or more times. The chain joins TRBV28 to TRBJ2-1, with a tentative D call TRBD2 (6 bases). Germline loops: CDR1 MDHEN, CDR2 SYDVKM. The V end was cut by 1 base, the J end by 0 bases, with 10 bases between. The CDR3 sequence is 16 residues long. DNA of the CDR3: TGTGCCAGCAGTTTATTTGGGGGGAGCTCCTACAATGAGCAGTTCTTC. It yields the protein CASSLFGGSSYNEQFF. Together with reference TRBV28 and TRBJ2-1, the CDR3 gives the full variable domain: DVKVTQSSRYLVKRTGEKVFLECVQDMDHENMFWYRQDPGLGLRLIYFSYDVKMKEKGDIPEGYSVSREKKERFSLILESASTNQTSMYLCASSLFGGSSYNEQFFGPGTRLTVL.

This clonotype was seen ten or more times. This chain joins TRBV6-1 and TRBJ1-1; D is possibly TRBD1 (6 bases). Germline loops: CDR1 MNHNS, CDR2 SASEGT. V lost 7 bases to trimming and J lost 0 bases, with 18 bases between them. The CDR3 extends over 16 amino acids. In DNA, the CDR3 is TGTGCCAGCAAGACAAAGAGGGACAATTTGAACACTGAAGCTTTCTTT. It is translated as CASKTKRDNLNTEAFF.

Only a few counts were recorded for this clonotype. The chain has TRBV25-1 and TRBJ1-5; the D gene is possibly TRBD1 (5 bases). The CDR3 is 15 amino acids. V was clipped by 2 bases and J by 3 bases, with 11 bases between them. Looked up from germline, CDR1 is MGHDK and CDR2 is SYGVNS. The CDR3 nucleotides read TGTGCCAGCAGTGAAAGGTCGGGGGACAATCAGCCCCAGCATTTT. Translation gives CASSERSGDNQPQHF.

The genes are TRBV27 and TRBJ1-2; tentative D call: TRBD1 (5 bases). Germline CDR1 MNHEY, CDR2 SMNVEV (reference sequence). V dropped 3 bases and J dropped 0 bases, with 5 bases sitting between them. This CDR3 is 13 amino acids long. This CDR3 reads CASSFRANYGYTF. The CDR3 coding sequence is TGTGCCAGCAGTTTCAGGGCTAACTATGGCTACACCTTC.

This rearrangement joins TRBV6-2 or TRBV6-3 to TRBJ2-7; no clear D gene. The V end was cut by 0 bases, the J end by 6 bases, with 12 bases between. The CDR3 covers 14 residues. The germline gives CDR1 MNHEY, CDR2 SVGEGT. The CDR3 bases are TGTGCCAGCAGTTACTCGCCGGTGACTGGCGAGCAGTACTTC. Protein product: CASSYSPVTGEQYF.

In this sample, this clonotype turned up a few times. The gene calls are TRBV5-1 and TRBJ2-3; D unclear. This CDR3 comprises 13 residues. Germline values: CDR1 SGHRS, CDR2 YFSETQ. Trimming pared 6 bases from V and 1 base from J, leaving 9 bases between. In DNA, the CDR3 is TGCGCCAGCATGGCGGCAGGCACAGATACGCAGTATTTT. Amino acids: CASMAAGTDTQYF.

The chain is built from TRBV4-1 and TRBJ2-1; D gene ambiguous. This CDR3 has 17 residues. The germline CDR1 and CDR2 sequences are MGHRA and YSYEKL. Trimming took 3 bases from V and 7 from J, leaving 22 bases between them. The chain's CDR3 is CASSQDIGPNPLNEQFF. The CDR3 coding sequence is TGCGCCAGCAGCCAGGATATTGGACCCAACCCTTTGAATGAGCAGTTCTTC.

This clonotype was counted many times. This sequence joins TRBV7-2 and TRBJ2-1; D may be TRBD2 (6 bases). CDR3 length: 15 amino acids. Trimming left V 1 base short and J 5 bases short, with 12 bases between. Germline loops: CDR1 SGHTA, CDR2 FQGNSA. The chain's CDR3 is CASSLGASVNNEQFF. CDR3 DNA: TGTGCCAGCAGCTTAGGGGCTAGCGTGAACAATGAGCAGTTCTTC.

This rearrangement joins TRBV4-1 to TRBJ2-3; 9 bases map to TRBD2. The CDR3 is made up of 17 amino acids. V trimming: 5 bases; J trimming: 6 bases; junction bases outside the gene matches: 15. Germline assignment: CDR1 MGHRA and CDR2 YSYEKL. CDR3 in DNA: TGCGCCAGCAGCTCCTCACAAATGATAGCGGGAGCCGATACGCAGTATTTT. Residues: CASSSSQMIAGADTQYF.

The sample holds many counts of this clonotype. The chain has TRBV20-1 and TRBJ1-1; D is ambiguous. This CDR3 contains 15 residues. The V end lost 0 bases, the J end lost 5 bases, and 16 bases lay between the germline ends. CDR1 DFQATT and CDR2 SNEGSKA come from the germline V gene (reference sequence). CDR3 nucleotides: TGCAGTGCTAGAGATTCTCCTAGGAGGAGTACTGAAGCTTTCTTT. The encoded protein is CSARDSPRRSTEAFF.

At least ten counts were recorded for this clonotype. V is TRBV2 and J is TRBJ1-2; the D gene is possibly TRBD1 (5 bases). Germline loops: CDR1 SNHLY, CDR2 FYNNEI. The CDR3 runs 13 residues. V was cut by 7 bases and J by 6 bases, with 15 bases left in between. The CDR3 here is CASTREARDGYTF. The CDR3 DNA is TGTGCCAGCACCAGGGAGGCGAGGGATGGCTACACCTTC.

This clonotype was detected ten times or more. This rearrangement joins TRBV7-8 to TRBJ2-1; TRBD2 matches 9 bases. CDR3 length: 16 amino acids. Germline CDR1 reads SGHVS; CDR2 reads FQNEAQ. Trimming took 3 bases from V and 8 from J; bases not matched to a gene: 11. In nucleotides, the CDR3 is TGTGCCAGCAGCTTTCTAGCGGGAAATCGGTTCGATGAGCAGTTCTTC. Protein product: CASSFLAGNRFDEQFF.

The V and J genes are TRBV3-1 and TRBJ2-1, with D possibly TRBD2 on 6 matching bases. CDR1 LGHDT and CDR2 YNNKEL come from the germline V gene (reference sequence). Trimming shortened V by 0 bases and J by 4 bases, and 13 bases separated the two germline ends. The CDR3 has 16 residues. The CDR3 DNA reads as TGTGCCAGCAGCCAAGATCCGGGAGCTCGGTACAATGAGCAGTTCTTC. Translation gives CASSQDPGARYNEQFF.

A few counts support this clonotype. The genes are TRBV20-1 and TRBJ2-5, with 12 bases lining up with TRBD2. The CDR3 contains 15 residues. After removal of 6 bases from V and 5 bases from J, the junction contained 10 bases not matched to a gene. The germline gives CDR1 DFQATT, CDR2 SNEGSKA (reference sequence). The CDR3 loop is CSAGLAGGLFETQYF. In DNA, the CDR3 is TGCAGTGCCGGTCTAGCGGGGGGGCTATTCGAGACCCAGTACTTC.